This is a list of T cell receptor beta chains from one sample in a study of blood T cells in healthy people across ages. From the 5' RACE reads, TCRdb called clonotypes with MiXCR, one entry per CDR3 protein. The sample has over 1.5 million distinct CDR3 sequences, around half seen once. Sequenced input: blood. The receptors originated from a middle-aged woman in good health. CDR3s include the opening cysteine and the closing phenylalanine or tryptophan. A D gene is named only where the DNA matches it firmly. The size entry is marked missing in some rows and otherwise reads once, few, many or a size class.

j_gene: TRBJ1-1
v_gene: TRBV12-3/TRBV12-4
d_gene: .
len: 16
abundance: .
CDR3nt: TGTGCCAGCAGTTGGTCGGCAGGGCCCACCAACACTGAAACTTTCTTT
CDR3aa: CASSWSAGPTNTETFF

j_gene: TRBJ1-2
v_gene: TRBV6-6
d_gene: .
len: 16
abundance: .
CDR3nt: TGTGCCAGCAGTCGTAAGTCCCGGGAAGCTAACTATGGCTACACCTTC
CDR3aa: CASSRKSREANYGYTF

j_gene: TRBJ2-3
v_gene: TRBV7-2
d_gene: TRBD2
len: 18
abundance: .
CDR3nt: TGTGCCAGCAGCCCCCGCGGACTAGCGGGAACTAGCACAGATACGCAGTATTTT
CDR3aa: CASSPRGLAGTSTDTQYF

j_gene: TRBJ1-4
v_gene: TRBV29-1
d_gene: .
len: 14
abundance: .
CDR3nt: TGCAGCGTGCGACTACAAATATTCGGGGAAAAACTGTTTTTT
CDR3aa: CSVRLQIFGEKLFF

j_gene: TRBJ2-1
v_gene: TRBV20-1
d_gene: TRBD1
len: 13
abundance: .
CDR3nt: TGCAGTGCCCAACAGGGGCCCCTACGAGGGCAGTTCTTC
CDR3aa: CSAQQGPLRGQFF

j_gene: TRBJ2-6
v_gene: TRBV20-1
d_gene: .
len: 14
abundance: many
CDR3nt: TGCAGTGCTAGACAGGGCAGTGGGGCCAACGTCCTGACTTTC
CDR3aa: CSARQGSGANVLTF

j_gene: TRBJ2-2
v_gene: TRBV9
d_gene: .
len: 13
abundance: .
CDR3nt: TGTGCCAGCAGCGTAGTCAGGATCGGGGAGCTGTTTTTT
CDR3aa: CASSVVRIGELFF

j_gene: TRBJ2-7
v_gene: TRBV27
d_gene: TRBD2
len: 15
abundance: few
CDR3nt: TGTGCCAGCAGTTCGTCAGCGGGGTTCGTCTACGAGCAGTACTTC
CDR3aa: CASSSSAGFVYEQYF

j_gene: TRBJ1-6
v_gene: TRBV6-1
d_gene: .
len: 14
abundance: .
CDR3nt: TGTGCCAGCGTAACCGGGACAACCGCTTCACCCCTCCACTTT
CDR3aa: CASVTGTTASPLHF

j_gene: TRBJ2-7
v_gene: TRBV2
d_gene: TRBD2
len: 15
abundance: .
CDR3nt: TGTGCCAGCAGTGAATTGGGAGGGTCGTCCTACGAGCAGTACTTC
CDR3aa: CASSELGGSSYEQYF

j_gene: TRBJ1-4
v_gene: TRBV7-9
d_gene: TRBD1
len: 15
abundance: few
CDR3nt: TGTGCCAGCAGCACCAGACAGGGGGCTAATGAAAAACTGTTTTTT
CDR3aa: CASSTRQGANEKLFF

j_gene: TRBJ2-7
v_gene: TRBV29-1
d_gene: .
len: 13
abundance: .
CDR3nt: TGCAGCGTTTTCCAGTGGGATGGCTACGAGCAGTACTTC
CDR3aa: CSVFQWDGYEQYF

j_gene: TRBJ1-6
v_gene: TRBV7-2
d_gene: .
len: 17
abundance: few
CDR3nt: TGTGCCAGCAGCTTGGGGTCATTATCAGGGTTGAGATCACCCCTCCACTTT
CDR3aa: CASSLGSLSGLRSPLHF

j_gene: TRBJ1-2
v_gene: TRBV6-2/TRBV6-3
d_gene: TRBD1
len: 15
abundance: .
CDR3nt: TGTGCCAGCAGTTACAACAGGGGAGCTAACTATGGCTACACCTTC
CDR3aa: CASSYNRGANYGYTF

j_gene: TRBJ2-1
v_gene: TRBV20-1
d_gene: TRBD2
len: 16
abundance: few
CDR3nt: TGCAGTGCTAGAGATCCCCTAGCGGGGGCTAACAATGAGCAGTTCTTC
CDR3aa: CSARDPLAGANNEQFF

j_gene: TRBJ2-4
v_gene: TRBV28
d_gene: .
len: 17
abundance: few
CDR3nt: TGTGCCAGCAGTTTTCTAGGGGGTGGAGTGGCCAAAAACATTCAGTACTTC
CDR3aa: CASSFLGGGVAKNIQYF

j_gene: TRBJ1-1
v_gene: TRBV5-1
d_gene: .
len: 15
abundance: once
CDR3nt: TGCGCCAGCAGTGGAGCCCGGGAGAGTCACACTGAAGCTTTCTTT
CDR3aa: CASSGARESHTEAFF

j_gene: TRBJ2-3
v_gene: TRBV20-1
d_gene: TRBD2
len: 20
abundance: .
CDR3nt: TGCAGTGCCCATGCCCGGCTTCCTCCCTATATCGGGGGGGGCACAGATACGCAGTATTTT
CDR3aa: CSAHARLPPYIGGGTDTQYF

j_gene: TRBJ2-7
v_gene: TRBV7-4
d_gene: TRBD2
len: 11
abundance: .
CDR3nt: TGTGCCAGTCCGGGGGGGGACGAGCAGTACTTC
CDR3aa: CASPGGDEQYF

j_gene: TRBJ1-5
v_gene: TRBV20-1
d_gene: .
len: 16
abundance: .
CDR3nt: TGCAGTGCTAGGGATGGGAGGAGGGGTAGCAATCAGCCCCAGCATTTT
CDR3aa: CSARDGRRGSNQPQHF

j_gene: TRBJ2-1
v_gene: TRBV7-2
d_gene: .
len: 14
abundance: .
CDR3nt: TGTGCCAGCAGCTTAGAGCAGCTTGGGGAGACCCAGTTCTTC
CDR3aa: CASSLEQLGETQFF

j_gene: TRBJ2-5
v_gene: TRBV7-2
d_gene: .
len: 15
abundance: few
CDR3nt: TGTGCCAGCAGCACCCAGCTAGCGATGCAAGAGACCCAGTACTTC
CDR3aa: CASSTQLAMQETQYF

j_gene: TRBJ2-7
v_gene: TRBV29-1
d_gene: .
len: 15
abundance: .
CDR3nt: TGCAGCGCCAGCCCCGTAGGGGGGCCCACCTACGAGCAGTACTTC
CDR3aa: CSASPVGGPTYEQYF

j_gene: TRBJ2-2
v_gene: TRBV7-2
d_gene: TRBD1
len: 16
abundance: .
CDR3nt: TGTGCCAGCATCAAAGGGGGACAGGGGAACACCGGGGAGCTGTTTTTT
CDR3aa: CASIKGGQGNTGELFF

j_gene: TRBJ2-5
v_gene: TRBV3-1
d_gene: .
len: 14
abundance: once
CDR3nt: TGTGCCAGCAGCCAGCGGGACCTACAAGAGGCCCAGTACTTC
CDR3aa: CASSQRDLQEAQYF

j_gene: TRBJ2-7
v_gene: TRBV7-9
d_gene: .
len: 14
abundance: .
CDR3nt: TGTGCCAGCAGCCCCAGGGCCAAAGGGGACGAGCAGTACTTC
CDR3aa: CASSPRAKGDEQYF

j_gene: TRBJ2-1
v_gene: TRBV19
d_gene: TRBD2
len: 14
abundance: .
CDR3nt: TGTGCCAGTAGTATTACGGGGGGGACTCATGAGCAGTTCTTC
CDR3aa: CASSITGGTHEQFF

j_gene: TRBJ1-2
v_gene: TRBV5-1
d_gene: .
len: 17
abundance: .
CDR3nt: TGCGCCAGCAGCTTGACGGCCGGGACGAGAGGGCCGGGGGGCTACACCTTC
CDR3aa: CASSLTAGTRGPGGYTF

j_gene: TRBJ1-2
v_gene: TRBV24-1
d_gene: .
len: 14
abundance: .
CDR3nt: TGTGCCACCAGTGATGGGGGGCTCGACTATGGCTACACCTTC
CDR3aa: CATSDGGLDYGYTF